What follows are 16 T cell receptor beta chains derived from one specimen sequenced in a study of T-cell memory formation after mild COVID-19. One entry per CDR3 protein results from TCRdb running MiXCR on the 5' RACE reads. Of 350,000 to 500,000 distinct CDR3 sequences in the sample, about a quarter are singletons; the top ten hold around 12%. Sequencing was performed on PBMCs or a T cell subset sorted from them (not recorded which). Source of these receptors: an adult woman who had mild COVID-19 (a few samples of this study predate the infection). Cell type and time point are not known.

This clonotype came up a few times. The chain is built from TRBV9 and TRBJ2-5; D tentatively reads TRBD1 or TRBD2 (5 bases each). Per germline, CDR1 SGDLS and CDR2 YYNGEE. With 4 bases removed from V and 3 bases from J, the gap between germline ends came to 13 bases. The CDR3 is made up of 14 amino acids. CDR3 nucleotides: TGTGCCAGCAGCCCGTCGGGGACGGAAGAGACCCAGTACTTC. This translates into CASSPSGTEETQYF.

This clonotype was seen a few times. The V call is TRBV29-1, the J call TRBJ2-2; the D is unclear. Germline-derived CDR1 and CDR2 are SQVTM and ANQGSEA. V shed 5 bases and J shed 0 bases, with 7 bases lying between them. The CDR3 extends over 13 amino acids. CDR3 nucleotide sequence: TGCAGCGTTTGGGAAGCGAACACCGGGGAGCTGTTTTTT. Amino acid sequence: CSVWEANTGELFF.

Many counts were recorded for this clonotype. The chain joins TRBV2 to TRBJ2-7, with 9 bases identical to TRBD1. The CDR3 extends over 14 amino acids. The germline gives CDR1 SNHLY, CDR2 FYNNEI. V lost 8 bases and J lost 8; bases outside the gene matches: 13. The CDR3 sequence: CASVGQGRGFKQYF. In DNA form, the CDR3 reads TGTGCCAGCGTGGGACAGGGTCGGGGTTTCAAGCAGTACTTC.

The genes are TRBV6-5 and TRBJ2-5; the D is unclear. Germline assignment: CDR1 MNHEY and CDR2 SVGAGI. The CDR3 has 13 amino acids. Trimming took off 2 bases at V and 3 bases at J, with 7 bases between the two ends. CDR3 coding DNA: TGTGCCAGCAGTTACGTCGGTAAAGAGACCCAGTACTTC. It yields the protein CASSYVGKETQYF.

CDR3 region: CSVYPAGTRTQYF. CDR3 sequence (DNA): TGCAGCGTTTATCCGGCGGGTACTCGGACCCAGTACTTC. The rearrangement uses TRBV29-1 and TRBJ2-5; D is possibly TRBD2 (5 bases). This CDR3 comprises 13 residues. Germline CDR1 is SQVTM and CDR2 is ANQGSEA. The V gene lost 5 bases and the J gene lost 7 bases, with 17 bases spanning the gap. Using reference TRBV29-1 and TRBJ2-5 for the parts outside the CDR3, the full variable domain is SAVISQKPSRDICQRGTSLTIQCQVDSQVTMMFWYRQQPGQSLTLIATANQGSEATYESGFVIDKFPISRPNLTFSTLTVSNMSPEDSSIYLCSVYPAGTRTQYFGPGTRLLVL.

This clonotype came up many times. The chain is built from TRBV2 and TRBJ2-1, with TRBD1 matching over 8 bases. This CDR3 comprises 12 residues. Germline-derived CDR1 and CDR2 are SNHLY and FYNNEI. V dropped 6 bases and J dropped 15; count of bases not matched to a gene: 10. CDR3 amino acids: CASRPGQGMWFF. For the CDR3, the DNA is TGTGCCAGCAGGCCAGGACAGGGTATGTGGTTCTTC.

V usage is TRBV15 and J usage is TRBJ1-1, with a tentative D call TRBD1 (5 bases). Germline V gene sequence: CDR1 LNHNV, CDR2 YYDKDF (reference sequence). The germline V and J ends were trimmed by 5 bases and 2 bases, with 15 bases remaining between them. The CDR3 loop spans 15 amino acids. DNA for the CDR3: TGTGCCACCAGCTCCAGGCGAGGGGCTAACACTGAAGCTTTCTTT. Translated: CATSSRRGANTEAFF.

This clonotype occurred a few times. The chain recombines TRBV2 with TRBJ2-7, with D tentatively TRBD1 (6 bases). Germline assignment: CDR1 SNHLY and CDR2 FYNNEI. The CDR3 contains 12 residues. Trimming stripped 6 bases from V and 6 bases from J, with 12 bases between. For the CDR3, the DNA is TGTGCCAGCAGCTCGGACAGCCCCGAGCAGTACTTC. Amino acids: CASSSDSPEQYF.

This clonotype has just a few counts. The rearrangement links TRBV29-1 to TRBJ1-3; tentative D call: TRBD1 (5 bases). The CDR3 has 14 residues. Trimming shortened V by 4 bases and J by 0 bases, and 10 bases separated the two germline ends. Germline CDR1 reads SQVTM; CDR2 reads ANQGSEA. CDR3 amino acids: CSVVPGTSGNTIYF. CDR3 sequence (DNA): TGCAGCGTTGTCCCAGGGACCTCTGGAAACACCATATATTTT.

The chain employs TRBV18 and TRBJ1-2; perhaps TRBD1 as D (5 bases). The CDR3 spans 17 residues. Trimming removed 3 bases from V and 0 bases from J, with 17 bases in between. The germline gives CDR1 KGHSH, CDR2 LQKENI. CDR3 protein: CASSPGGPRTPNYGYTF. DNA for the CDR3: TGTGCCAGCTCACCTGGGGGTCCAAGGACCCCTAACTATGGCTACACCTTC.

Only a few counts were recorded for this clonotype. This chain joins TRBV18 and TRBJ2-4, with D possibly being TRBD1 or TRBD2 (5 bases each). Germline CDR1 KGHSH, CDR2 LQKENI. There are 13 residues in the CDR3. The V and J ends lost 5 bases and 4 bases respectively, with 9 bases between them. CDR3 DNA sequence: TGTGCCAGCTCAATAGGGACGAAAAACATTCAGTACTTC. Its translation: CASSIGTKNIQYF.

The rearrangement joins TRBV7-2 to TRBJ2-6; weak D call: TRBD2 (5 bases). The CDR3 length is 17 residues. CDR1 and CDR2 from the germline V gene are SGHTA and FQGNSA. The V gene lost 5 bases and the J gene lost 0 bases, with 14 bases spanning the gap. The CDR3 reads CASSRRTGSSGANVLTF. CDR3 coding DNA: TGTGCCAGCAGCCGCCGGACGGGAAGCTCTGGGGCCAACGTCCTGACTTTC.

The V gene is TRBV20-1, the J gene TRBJ1-5, with TRBD1 identical over 10 bases. The CDR3 has 17 amino acids. The germline V gene has CDR1 DFQATT and CDR2 SNEGSKA (reference sequence). V gave up 0 bases and J gave up 3 bases; unmatched junction bases: 8. CDR3 nucleotide sequence: TGCAGTGCTAGAGATCAGTGGGGGACAGGGGACAATCAGCCCCAGCATTTT. It is translated as CSARDQWGTGDNQPQHF.

The J gene is TRBJ1-4, the V gene TRBV7-2; TRBD1 aligns across 12 bases. Trimming removed 5 bases from V and 11 bases from J; junction bases left unmatched: 9. The CDR3 length is 15 residues. Germline V gives CDR1 SGHTA, CDR2 FQGNSA. The CDR3 reads CASSPEGTGGGKLFF. CDR3 DNA sequence: TGTGCCAGCAGCCCCGAGGGGACAGGGGGCGGGAAACTGTTTTTT.

This clonotype was seen at least ten times. The chain carries TRBV5-6 and TRBJ2-1; no clear D. The CDR3 has 15 residues. From germline, CDR1 is SGHDT and CDR2 YYEEEE. The V gene lost 0 bases and the J gene lost 0 bases, with 7 bases spanning the gap. The CDR3 DNA follows: TGTGCCAGCAGCTTGGGAGCTTCCTCCTACAATGAGCAGTTCTTC. Its translation is CASSLGASSYNEQFF.

This clonotype was observed a few times. The CDR3 DNA reads as TGTGCCAGCAGTGACTCTAGCGGGGGCACAGATACGCAGTATTTT. It specifies CASSDSSGGTDTQYF. The J gene is TRBJ2-3, the V gene TRBV6-4; TRBD2 matches at 8 bases. CDR3 length: 15 amino acids. Per the germline V gene, CDR1 is MRHNA and CDR2 is SNTAGT. V dropped 0 bases and J dropped 1; count of bases not matched to a gene: 0.